Here is one TCR beta chain with its context. The CDR3 length is 14 residues. Germline V gene lookup returns CDR1 SNHLY and CDR2 FYNNEI. V lost 3 bases to trimming and J lost 1 base, with 7 bases between them. CD45RO-negative, CCR7-selected cells formed the naive CD8 fraction, which excluded terminally differentiated effector memory CD45RA+ cells. All of the donors resided in Nashville, Tennessee, and each was a Caucasian adult. The data were taken from a study of shared clonotypes between healthy human individuals. Profiled with immunoSEQ multiplex PCR; TCRdb holds only in-frame clones, not every one. The sample comprises about 2.1 million clones, 80% to 95% of which are singletons, and about 1.7% rests with the top ten.

The rearrangement links TRBV2 to TRBJ1-5; perhaps TRBD1 as D (5 bases). The source material was naive CD8+ T cells from PBMCs. This receptor was obtained from a man between 18 and 35 years old in good health. Some clones in this sample may be carry-over from other donors' samples. The CDR3 reads CASSETVSNQPQHF. In DNA, the CDR3 is TGTGCCAGCAGTGAGACAGTCAGCAATCAGCCCCAGCATTTT.